The 3 T cell receptor beta chains in this list originate from one sample, sequenced in a study of blood T cell repertoires in COVID-19 (TCRdb year 2020). Receptors were amplified or captured by the immunoSEQ multiplex PCR assay. The table was pulled from immuneACCESS by TCRdb, which kept in-frame rearrangements only. Such tables lose some clones; where checked, under half of the loss comes from unresolved V genes, and the rest has no known cause. Counted in this sample were 260,000 or so clones; more than 70% of them appeared once. The ten top clones hold 5.7% of the sample. The sample consisted of peripheral blood. The receptors here all came from an older man with acute or convalescent COVID-19.

The chain combines TRBV5-6 with TRBJ1-2; 8 positions match TRBD1. The CDR3 spans 16 residues. J lost 0 bases, V lost 4 bases, and 8 bases had no gene match. Germline V gene lookup returns CDR1 SGHDT and CDR2 YYEEEE. The CDR3 DNA reads TGTGCCAGCAGCCGGGGGGACAGGAACCCTAACTATGGCTACACCTTC. It yields the protein CASSRGDRNPNYGYTF.

The chain joins TRBV14 to TRBJ2-3, with 16 bases that match TRBD2. Germline assignment: CDR1 SGHDN and CDR2 FVKESK. The CDR3 is 17 amino acids. With 3 bases clipped from V and 6 bases from J, the junction kept 6 bases outside the gene matches. The CDR3 reads CASSQGLAGGPSDTQYF. The CDR3 nucleotides read TGTGCCAGCAGCCAGGGACTAGCGGGGGGGCCATCGGATACGCAGTATTTT.

In its sample, this clone was seen a few times. The chain recombines TRBV28 with TRBJ1-2; no clear D gene. Germline-derived CDR1 and CDR2 are MDHEN and SYDVKM. The CDR3 runs 14 residues. V was clipped by 2 bases and J by 5 bases, with 12 bases between them. Written as DNA, the CDR3 is TGTGCCAGCAGTTTACAGCCTACTACTTATGGCTACACCTTC. Translating it yields CASSLQPTTYGYTF.